This TCR beta chain was recovered during a study of tumor-infiltrating lymphocytes in primary liver carcinoma. Unsorted whole blood served as the source of blood RNA, and germline DNA was extracted as well. Sampling before surgery obtained 3.5 to 5 milliliters of peripheral blood. The CDR3 spans 15 residues. Germline assignment: CDR1 SGHNT and CDR2 YENEEA. The V end lost 8 bases, the J end lost 7 bases, and 21 bases lay between the germline ends. The authors made TCR beta cDNA from around 500 ng total RNA with a constant-region primer. Libraries covering TCR beta were generated through three nested multiplex PCR rounds (using a slightly modified ARM-PCR). Researchers ran the first two PCR rounds for roughly 11 cycles each with TRBV1-TRBV30 forward primers and a C-beta reverse primer. MiXCR was run by TCRdb on the multiplex PCR reads, yielding one entry per CDR3 protein. The table lists about 320,000 distinct CDR3 sequences, approximately 65% of them singletons.

The chain combines TRBV11-3 with TRBJ2-1, with D unresolved. The source of this sequence is a man aged 35-49 years with primary liver carcinoma and hepatitis B virus infection. The sample consisted of peripheral blood. In nucleotides, the CDR3 is TGTGCCAGCCAGTTGGCTATCGGCCTGGGAAATGAGCAGTTCTTC. Residues: CASQLAIGLGNEQFF.